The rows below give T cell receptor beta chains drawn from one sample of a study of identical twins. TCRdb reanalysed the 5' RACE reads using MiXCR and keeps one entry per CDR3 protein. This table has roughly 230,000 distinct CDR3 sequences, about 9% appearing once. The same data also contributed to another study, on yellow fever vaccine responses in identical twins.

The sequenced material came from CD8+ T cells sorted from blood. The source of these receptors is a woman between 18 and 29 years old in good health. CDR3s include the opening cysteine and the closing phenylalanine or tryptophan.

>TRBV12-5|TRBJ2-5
CASGFSGVDPRWGETQYF
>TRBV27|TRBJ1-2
CASSFRVDYGYTF
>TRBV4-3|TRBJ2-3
CASSQGGSYTSTDTQYF
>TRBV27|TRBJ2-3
CASSLEGGRGNTDTQYF
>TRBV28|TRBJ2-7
CASGTLSYEQYF
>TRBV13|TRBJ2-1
CASSSPGTGIGEQFF
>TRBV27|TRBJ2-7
CASSIKNSYEQYF
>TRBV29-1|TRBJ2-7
CSALDPFSNEQYF
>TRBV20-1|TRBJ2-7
CSARVKQGASYEQYF
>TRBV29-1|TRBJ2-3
CSVLNVGEETDTQYF
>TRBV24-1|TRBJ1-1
CATSDPGTAEAFF
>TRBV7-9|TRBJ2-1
CAEGQPGEEQFF
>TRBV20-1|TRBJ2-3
CSARGLTSGETDTQYF
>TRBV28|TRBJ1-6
CASSPWRHSPLHF
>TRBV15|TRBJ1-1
CATSSIWAVNTEAFF
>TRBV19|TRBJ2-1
CASSGFGGGSVIDEQFF
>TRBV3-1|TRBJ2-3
CASSQDYAGSFADTQYF
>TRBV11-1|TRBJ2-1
CASREIAGEYNEQFF
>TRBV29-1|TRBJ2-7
CSVKDTPYEQYF
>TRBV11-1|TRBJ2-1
CASSYPSLAGGPGYNEQFF
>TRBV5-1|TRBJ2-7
CASSFRDRGYEQYF
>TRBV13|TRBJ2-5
CASSTSGTGEETQYF
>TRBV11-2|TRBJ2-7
CASSFGRNPYEQYF
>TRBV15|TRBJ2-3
CATSRVGGTDTQYF
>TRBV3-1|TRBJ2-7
CASSQRDDGYEQYF
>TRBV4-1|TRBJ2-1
CASSQERSLASRYNEQFF
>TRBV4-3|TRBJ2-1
CASSQGLDYNEQFF
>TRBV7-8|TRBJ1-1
CASSLAGTGHTEAFF
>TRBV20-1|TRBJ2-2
CSARDLGTNTGELFF
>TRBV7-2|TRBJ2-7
CASSLAHCTREPTYEQYF
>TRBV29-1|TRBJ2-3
CSVEDPEEGAQYF
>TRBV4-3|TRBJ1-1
CASSRFFREAAEAFF
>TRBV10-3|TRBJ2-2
CAIGKQGWVNTGELFF
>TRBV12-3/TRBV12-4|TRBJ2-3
CASSFARVGTDTQYF
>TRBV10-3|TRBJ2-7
CAISESDTAGAPTSYEQYF
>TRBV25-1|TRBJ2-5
CAAGGETQYF
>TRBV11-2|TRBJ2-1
CASSAPGTNEQFF
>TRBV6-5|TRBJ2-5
CASSYGQGARETQYF
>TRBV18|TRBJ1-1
CASSIGNTEAFF
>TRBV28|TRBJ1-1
CASSLGPQANTEAFF
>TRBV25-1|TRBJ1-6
CASSEGRYNSPLHF
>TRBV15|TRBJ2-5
CATSVGLAGAETQYF
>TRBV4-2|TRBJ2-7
CASSRERGQGGNEQYF
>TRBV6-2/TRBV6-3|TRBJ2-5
CASGGQVQETQYF
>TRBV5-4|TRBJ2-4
CASSMGGEENIQYF
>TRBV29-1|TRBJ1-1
CSVGSGEPEAFF
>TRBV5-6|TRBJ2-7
CASSLLADTYEQYF
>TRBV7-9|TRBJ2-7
CASSLPGLEASYEQYF
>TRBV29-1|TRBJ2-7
CSALAGPYEQYF
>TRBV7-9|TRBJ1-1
CASSTGQGARTEAFF
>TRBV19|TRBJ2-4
CASSYGSPTNIQYF
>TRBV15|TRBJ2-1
CATSRVGRDDSSSYNEQFF
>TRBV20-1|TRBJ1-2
CSALNPGQDYGYTF
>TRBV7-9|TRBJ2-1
CASSPGTGLAPHEQFF
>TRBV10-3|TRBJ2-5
CAISPDRLQETQYF
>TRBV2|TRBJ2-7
CASMGRGYEQYF
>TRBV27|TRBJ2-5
CASSSQAGGLETQYF
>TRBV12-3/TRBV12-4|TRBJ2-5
CASRSVWGQETQYF